This T cell receptor beta chain is drawn from a study of blood T cell repertoires in COVID-19. Study as a whole: PBMCs, B-cell-depleted T cells, or T cells were the source of the cDNA or gDNA that made up the material.

Some clones are missing from TCRdb's copy, which holds only in-frame ones; the method was immunoSEQ multiplex PCR. This table has about 26,000 clones, 88% appearing once. There are 16 residues in the CDR3. The germline V and J ends were trimmed by 5 bases and 0 bases, with 16 bases remaining between them. Germline-derived CDR1 and CDR2 are MNHNY and SVGAGI (reference sequence). The sequenced sample was peripheral blood. The receptor comes from a man aged 65 to 79 with acute or convalescent COVID-19. J is TRBJ1-2 and V is TRBV6-6; weak D call: TRBD1 (6 bases). The CDR3 DNA reads TGTGCCAGCAGTGGGGCGGGGGGGGCGTCTAACTATGGCTACACCTTC. The encoded protein is CASSGAGGASNYGYTF.